Here is one T cell receptor beta chain with its context. No antigen is known for it. Qualities for individual bases were not recorded, and no much larger clone is one base off. These data are taken from a study of shared clonotypes between healthy human individuals (dated by TCRdb to about 2020). In the study overall: A few men and two women, aged 18 to 49 years, made up the cohort. For each donor, CD4 naive and CD4 memory were each given three plates, CD8 naive was given two plates, and CD8 memory was given one plate. Blood TCR repertoires of about 5 healthy adults were deeply sequenced to estimate repertoire size and the extent of clonotype sharing between individuals. Different laboratories and diverse techniques were used to prepare libraries and sequence TCR repertoires, to increase sequencing depth and limit assay-specific biases. Per donor, leukapheresis produced somewhere between about 0.8 and 9.5 billion PBMCs.

Trimming removed 4 bases from V and 8 bases from J; the gene matches leave 6 bases unexplained. From the germline V gene, CDR1 is MDHEN and CDR2 is SYDVKM. The CDR3 measures 13 amino acids from cysteine to phenylalanine. CDR3 DNA only is kept here, 39 bases in frame from base 1. Using the deep immunoSEQ assay, multiplex PCR amplified TCR CDR3 regions from genomic DNA. Extracted genomic DNA from each cell subset was spread evenly across all wells of several immunoSEQ 96-well plates, with each plate serving as a replicate. For sorted subsets, around 200 ng genomic DNA, equal to tens of thousands of T cell genomes, was loaded into each replicate PCR. Purified libraries were measured with a Qubit 3.0 fluorometer, size-checked on a Bioanalyzer 2100, and measured again with the KAPA Library Quantification kit. Every immunoSEQ 96-well plate was sequenced on a separate single-read 150-cycle Illumina NextSeq 550 flow cell. Concerning the study's data processing: The immunoSEQ output contained only junctional sequences without quality scores, so filtering could not match that applied to full-length reads. Sequences were annotated with PyIR, a Python wrapper for IgBLAST v1.9, and V/J genes and CDR3 were assigned using IMGT germline references. Any read was removed if the V/J assignment was weak (E-value above 1e-6), the CDR3 was missing, or the read contained stop codons, out-of-frame junctions, or ambiguous translated residues. A V3J clonotype was defined by an identical inferred V gene, J gene, and CDR3 amino acid sequence. Percentage overlap between repertoires was computed as shared unique clonotypes divided by the size of the smaller repertoire. Repertoire richness was assessed with RTK rarefaction, the Chao1 estimator, and Recon v2.1 estimates of unobserved clonotypes. OLGA was used to compute generation probabilities for all TCRbeta clonotypes that the gDNA method yielded from a handful of donors. In its TCRdb copy, this immuneACCESS table keeps in-frame sequences only and misses some clones. Where compared with another copy, unresolved V genes explain less than half of these, and the others have no known cause. The D gene and trimming were derived from the DNA, and the V and J assignments and clone size from that table. This sample is represented by some 2.3 million clones; over 85% of them were singletons. 0.39% of the sample rests with the top ten.

Study-wide conclusions, independent of this receptor: The genetic and exposure-history diversity represented was limited by the small number of donors. Rarefaction of sorted-subset datasets indicated incomplete sequencing despite the large sequencing depth. Only blood was sampled, and tissue TCR repertoires likely differ from those in blood. Across a few donors, about 5% of naive CD4, approximately 4% of naive CD8, around 2.5% of memory CD4, and approximately 0.42% of memory CD8 clonotypes were shared. Estimated clonotype richness was generally larger for naive than for memory subsets. Pairwise subsampling indicated that sequencing depth was expected to affect the degree of clonotype sharing among donors. Compared with non-shared clonotypes, clonotypes shared by all four sorted-subset donors had higher generation probabilities.

Donors were healthy HIV-negative adults with no recently reported acute infections or vaccinations. Every donor was a Caucasian adult living in Nashville, Tennessee, USA. CD4+ T cells were enriched by magnetic negative selection; naive cells were then positively selected on CD45RA, and the negative fraction formed the memory subset. Blood was collected by leukapheresis, and PBMCs were isolated by Ficoll-Histopaque density gradient centrifugation and then cryopreserved in liquid nitrogen vapor phase. Analytical flow cytometry was used to check the purity and quantity of every magnetically sorted T cell population. Genomic DNA was isolated from every sorted fraction and measured by UV absorbance on a Nanodrop 2000c.

This sequence was found in a man aged 18 to 29 in good health. Some clones in this sample may be carry-over from other donors' samples. This receptor chain uses TRBV28 and TRBJ1-2; TRBD1 matches 8 bases in the middle. Sequenced input: naive CD4+ T cells from PBMCs. Explained via the paper, the cell subset or site label denotes: CD45RA+ positively selected. The nucleotide sequence is TGTGCCAGCAGTTCTCAGGGGGCCTGGGGCTACACCTTC. Translation gives CASSSQGAWGYTF.